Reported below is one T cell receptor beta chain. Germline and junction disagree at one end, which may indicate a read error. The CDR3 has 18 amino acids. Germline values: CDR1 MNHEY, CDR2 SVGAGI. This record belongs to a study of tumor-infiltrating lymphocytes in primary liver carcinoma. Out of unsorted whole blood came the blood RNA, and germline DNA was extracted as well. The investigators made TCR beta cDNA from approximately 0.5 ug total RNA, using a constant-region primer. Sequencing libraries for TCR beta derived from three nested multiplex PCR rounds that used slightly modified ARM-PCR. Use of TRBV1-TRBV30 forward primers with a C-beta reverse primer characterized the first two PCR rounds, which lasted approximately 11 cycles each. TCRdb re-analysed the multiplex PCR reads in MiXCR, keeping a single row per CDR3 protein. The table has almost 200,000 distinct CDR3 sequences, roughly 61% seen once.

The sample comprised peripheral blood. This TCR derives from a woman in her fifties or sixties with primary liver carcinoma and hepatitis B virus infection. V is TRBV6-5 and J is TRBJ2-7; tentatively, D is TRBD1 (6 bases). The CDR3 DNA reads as TGTGCCTGCAGTAAACTCCCTCCCGCAGGGGCGGACCCCTACGAGCAGTACTTC. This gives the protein CACSKLPPAGADPYEQYF.